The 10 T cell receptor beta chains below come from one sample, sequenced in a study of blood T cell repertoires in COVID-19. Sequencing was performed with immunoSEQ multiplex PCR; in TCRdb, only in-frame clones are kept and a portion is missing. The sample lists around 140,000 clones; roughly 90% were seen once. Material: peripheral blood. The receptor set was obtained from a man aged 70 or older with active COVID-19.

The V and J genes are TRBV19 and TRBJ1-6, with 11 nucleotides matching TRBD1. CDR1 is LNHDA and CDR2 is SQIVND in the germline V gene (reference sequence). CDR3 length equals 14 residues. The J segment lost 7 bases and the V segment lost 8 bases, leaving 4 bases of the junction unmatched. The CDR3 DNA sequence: TGTGCCAGTGGACAGGGGGCGCCCAATTCACCCCTCCACTTT. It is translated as CASGQGAPNSPLHF. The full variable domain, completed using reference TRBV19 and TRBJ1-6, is DGGITQSPKYLFRKEGQNVTLSCEQNLNHDAMYWYRQDPGQGLRLIYYSQIVNDFQKGDIAEGYSVSREKKESFPLTVTSAQKNPTAFYLCASGQGAPNSPLHFGNGTRLTVT.

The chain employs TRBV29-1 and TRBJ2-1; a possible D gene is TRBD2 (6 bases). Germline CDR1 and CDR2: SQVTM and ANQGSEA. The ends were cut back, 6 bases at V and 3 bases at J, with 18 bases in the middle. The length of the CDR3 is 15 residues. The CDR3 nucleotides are TGCAGCGTATCTGGCGGGGCGACCTTCTACAATGAGCAGTTCTTC. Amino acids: CSVSGGATFYNEQFF.

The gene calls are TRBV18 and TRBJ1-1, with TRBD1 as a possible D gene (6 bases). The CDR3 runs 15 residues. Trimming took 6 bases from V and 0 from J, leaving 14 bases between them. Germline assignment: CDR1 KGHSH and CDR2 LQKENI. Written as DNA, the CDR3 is TGTGCCAGCTCGGGCCGACAGGCGATGAACACTGAAGCTTTCTTT. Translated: CASSGRQAMNTEAFF. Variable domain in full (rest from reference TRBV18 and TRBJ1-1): NAGVMQNPRHLVRRRGQEARLRCSPMKGHSHVYWYRQLPEEGLKFMVYLQKENIIDESGMPKERFSAEFPKEGPSILRIQQVVRGDSAAYFCASSGRQAMNTEAFFGQGTRLTVV.

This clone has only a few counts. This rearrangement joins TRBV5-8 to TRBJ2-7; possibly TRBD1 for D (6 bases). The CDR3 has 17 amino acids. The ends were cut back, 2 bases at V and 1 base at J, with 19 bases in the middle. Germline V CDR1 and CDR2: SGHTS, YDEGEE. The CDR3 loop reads CASSLVRTIQGSYEQYF. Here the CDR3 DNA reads TGTGCCAGCAGCTTAGTACGAACCATACAGGGTTCCTACGAGCAGTACTTC.

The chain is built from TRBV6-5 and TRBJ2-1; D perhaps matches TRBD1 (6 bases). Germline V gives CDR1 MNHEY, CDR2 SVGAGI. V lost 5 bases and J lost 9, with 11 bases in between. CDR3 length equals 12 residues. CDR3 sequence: CASSPRGGEQFF. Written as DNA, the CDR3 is TGTGCCAGCAGTCCTCGAGGGGGTGAGCAGTTCTTC.

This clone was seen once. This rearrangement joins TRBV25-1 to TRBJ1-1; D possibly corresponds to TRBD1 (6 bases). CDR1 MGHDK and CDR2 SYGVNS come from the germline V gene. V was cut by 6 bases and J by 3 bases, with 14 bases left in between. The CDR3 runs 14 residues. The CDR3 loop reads CASRADRKDTEAFF. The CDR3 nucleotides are TGTGCCAGCAGAGCAGACAGGAAAGACACTGAAGCTTTCTTT.

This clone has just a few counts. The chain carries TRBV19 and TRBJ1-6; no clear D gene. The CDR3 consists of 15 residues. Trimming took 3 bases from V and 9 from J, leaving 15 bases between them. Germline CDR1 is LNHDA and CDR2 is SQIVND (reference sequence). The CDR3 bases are TGTGCCAGTAGTATTAGTCCGGGGTTGGCTTCACCCCTCCACTTT. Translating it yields CASSISPGLASPLHF.

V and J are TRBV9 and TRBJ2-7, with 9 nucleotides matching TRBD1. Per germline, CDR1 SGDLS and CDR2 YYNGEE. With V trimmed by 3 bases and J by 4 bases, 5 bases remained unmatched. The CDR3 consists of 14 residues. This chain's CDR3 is CASSGGTGRYEQYF. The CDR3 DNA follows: TGTGCCAGCAGCGGCGGGACAGGGCGATACGAGCAGTACTTC.

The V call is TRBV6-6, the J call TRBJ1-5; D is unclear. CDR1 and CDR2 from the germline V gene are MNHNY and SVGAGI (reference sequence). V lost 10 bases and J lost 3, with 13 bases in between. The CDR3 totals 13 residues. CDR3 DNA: TGTGCCACCAGAGACTTGATCAATCAGCCCCAGCATTTT. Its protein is CATRDLINQPQHF.

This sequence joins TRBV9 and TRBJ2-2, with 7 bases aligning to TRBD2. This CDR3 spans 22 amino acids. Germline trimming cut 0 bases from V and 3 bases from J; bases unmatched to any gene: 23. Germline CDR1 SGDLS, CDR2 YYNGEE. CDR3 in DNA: TGTGCCAGCAGCGTAGCTACGAGGGCTAGCGGAATACATATGCGGGACACCGGGGAGCTGTTTTTT. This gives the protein CASSVATRASGIHMRDTGELFF.